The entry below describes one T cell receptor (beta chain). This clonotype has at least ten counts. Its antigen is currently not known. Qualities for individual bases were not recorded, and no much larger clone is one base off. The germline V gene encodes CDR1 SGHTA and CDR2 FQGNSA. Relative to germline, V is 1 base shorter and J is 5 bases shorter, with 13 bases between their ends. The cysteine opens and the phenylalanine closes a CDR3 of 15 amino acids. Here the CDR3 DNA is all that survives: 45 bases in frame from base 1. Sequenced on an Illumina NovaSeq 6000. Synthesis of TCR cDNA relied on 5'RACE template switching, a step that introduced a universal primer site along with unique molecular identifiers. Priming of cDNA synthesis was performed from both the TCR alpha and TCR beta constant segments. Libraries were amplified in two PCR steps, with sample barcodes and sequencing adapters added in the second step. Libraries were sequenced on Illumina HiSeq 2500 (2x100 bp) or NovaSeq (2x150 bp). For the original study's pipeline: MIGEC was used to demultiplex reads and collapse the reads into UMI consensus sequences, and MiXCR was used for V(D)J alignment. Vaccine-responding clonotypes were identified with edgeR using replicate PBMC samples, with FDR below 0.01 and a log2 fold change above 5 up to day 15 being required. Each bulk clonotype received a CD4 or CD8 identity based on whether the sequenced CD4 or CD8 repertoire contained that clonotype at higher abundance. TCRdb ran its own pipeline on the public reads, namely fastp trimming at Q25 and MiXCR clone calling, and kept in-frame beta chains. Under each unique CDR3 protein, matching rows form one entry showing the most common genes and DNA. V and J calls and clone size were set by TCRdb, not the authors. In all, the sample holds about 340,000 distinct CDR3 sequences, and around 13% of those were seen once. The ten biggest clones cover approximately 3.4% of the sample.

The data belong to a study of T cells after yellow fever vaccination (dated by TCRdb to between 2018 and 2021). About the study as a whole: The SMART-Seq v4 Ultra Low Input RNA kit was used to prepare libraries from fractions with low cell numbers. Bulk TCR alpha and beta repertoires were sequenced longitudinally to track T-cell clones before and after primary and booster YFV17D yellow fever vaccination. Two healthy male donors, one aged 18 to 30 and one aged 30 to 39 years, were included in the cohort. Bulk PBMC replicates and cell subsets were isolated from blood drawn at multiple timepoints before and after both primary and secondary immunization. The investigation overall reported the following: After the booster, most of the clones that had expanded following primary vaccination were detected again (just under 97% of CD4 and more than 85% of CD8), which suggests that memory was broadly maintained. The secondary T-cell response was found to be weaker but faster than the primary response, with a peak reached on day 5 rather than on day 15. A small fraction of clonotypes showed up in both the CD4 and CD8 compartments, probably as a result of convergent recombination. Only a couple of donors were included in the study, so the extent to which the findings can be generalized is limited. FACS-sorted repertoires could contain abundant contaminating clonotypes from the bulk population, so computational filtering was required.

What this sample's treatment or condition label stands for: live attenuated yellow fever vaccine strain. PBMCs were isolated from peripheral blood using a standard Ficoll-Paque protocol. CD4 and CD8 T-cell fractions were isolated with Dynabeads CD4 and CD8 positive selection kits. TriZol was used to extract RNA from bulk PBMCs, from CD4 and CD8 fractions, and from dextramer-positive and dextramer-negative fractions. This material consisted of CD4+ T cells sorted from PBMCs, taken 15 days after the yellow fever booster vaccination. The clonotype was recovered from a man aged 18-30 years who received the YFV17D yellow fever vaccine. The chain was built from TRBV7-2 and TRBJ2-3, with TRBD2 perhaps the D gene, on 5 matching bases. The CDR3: CASSLVGPGRDTQYF. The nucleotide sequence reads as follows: TGTGCCAGCAGCTTAGTCGGACCGGGAAGAGATACGCAGTATTTT.